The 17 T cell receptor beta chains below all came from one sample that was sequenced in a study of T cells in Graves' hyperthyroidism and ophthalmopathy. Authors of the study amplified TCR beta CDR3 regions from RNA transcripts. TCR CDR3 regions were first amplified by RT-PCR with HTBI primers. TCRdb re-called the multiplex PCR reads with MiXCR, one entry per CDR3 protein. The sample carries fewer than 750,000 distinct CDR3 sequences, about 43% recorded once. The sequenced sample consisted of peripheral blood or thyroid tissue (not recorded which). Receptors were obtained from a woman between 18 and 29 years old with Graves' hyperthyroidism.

This CDR3 is CASSQETRDLGEQYF. In DNA form, the CDR3 reads TGTGCCAGCAGCCAAGAGACACGGGATTTAGGCGAGCAGTACTTC. The chain is built from TRBV7-2 and TRBJ2-7; the D gene is possibly TRBD2 (5 bases). The CDR3 is made up of 15 amino acids. Germline V lookup: CDR1 SGHTA, CDR2 FQGNSA. V shed 5 bases and J shed 6 bases, with 20 bases lying between them.

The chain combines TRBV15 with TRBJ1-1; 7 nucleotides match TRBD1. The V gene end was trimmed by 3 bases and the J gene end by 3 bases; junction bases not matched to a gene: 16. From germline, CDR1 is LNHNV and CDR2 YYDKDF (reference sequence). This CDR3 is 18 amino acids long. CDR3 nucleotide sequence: TGTGCCACCAGCAGTTCACACGGACAGGCGAATAGGTACACTGAAGCTTTCTTT. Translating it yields CATSSSHGQANRYTEAFF.

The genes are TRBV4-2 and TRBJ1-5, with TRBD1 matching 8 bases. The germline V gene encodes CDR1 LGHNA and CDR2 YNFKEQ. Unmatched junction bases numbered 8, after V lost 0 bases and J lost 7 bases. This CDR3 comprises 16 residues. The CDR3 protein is CASSQDSGTGRQPQHF. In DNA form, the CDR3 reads TGTGCCAGCAGCCAAGATTCGGGGACAGGTCGACAGCCCCAGCATTTT.

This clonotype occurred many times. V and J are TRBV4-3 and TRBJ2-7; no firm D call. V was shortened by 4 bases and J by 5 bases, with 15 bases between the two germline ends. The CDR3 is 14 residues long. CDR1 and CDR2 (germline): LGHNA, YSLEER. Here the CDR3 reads CASSPAIEADEQYF. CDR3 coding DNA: TGCGCCAGCAGCCCCGCTATCGAGGCGGACGAGCAGTACTTC.

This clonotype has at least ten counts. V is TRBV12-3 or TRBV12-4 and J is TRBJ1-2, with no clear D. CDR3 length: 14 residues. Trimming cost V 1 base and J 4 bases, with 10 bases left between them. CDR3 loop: CASSLVVRRYGYTF. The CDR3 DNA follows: TGTGCCAGCAGTTTAGTCGTCAGGCGCTATGGCTACACCTTC.

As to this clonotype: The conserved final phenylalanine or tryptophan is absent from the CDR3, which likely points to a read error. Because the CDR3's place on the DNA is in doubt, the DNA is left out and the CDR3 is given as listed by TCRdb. The CDR3 is CASSEGAS. The chain carries TRBV6-4 and TRBJ2-2; the table's D call, TRBD2, has no DNA check behind it. CDR1 MRHNA and CDR2 SNTAGT come from the germline V gene. The CDR3 comprises 8 residues, both ends counted.

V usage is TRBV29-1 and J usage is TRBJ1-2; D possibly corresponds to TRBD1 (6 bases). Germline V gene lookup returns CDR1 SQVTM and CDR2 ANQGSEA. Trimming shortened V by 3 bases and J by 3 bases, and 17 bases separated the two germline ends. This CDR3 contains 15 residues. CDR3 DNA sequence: TGCAGCGTTGAGGGGGGGCGTGGCAGGGACTATGGCTACACCTTC. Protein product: CSVEGGRGRDYGYTF.

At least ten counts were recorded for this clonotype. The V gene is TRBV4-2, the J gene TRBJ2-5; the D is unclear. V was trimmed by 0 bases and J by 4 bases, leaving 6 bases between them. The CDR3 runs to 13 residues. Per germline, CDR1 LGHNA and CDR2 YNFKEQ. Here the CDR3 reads CASSQEVGETQYF. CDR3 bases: TGTGCCAGCAGCCAAGAAGTTGGAGAGACCCAGTACTTC.

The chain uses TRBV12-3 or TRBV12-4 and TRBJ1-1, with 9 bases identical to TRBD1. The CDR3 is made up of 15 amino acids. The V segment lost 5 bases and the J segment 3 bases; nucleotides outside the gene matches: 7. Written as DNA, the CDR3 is TGTGCCAGCAGTACCCACAGGGGGCTTGACACTGAAGCTTTCTTT. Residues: CASSTHRGLDTEAFF.

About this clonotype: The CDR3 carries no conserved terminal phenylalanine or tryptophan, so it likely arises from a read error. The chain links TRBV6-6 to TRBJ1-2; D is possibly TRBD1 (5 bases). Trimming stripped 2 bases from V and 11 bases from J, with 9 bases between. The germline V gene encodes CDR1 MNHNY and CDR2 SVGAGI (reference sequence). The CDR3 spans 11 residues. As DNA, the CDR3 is TGTGCCAGCAGTTACGGGGGGAAGTACACCCTC. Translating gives CASSYGGKYTL.

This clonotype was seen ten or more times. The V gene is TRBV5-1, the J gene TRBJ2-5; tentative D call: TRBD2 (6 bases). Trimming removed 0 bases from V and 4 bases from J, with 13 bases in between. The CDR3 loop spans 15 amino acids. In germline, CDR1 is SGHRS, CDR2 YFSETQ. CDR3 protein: CASSLEARGGETQYF. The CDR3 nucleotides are TGCGCCAGCAGCTTGGAGGCGCGGGGAGGAGAGACCCAGTACTTC. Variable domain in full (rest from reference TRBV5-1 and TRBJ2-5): KAGVTQTPRYLIKTRGQQVTLSCSPISGHRSVSWYQQTPGQGLQFLFEYFSETQRNKGNFPGRFSGRQFSNSRSEMNVSTLELGDSALYLCASSLEARGGETQYFGPGTRLLVL.

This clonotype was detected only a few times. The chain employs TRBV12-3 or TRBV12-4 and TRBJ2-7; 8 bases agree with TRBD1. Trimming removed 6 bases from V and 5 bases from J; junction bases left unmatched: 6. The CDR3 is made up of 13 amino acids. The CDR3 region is CASSPSTGDEQYF. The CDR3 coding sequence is TGTGCCAGCAGCCCGTCGACAGGGGACGAGCAGTACTTC.

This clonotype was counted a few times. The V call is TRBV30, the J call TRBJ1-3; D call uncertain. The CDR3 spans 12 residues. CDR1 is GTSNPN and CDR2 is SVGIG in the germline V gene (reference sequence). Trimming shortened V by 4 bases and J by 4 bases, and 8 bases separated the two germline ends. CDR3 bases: TGTGCCTGGACGGGTCTGGGAAACACCATATATTTT. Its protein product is CAWTGLGNTIYF.

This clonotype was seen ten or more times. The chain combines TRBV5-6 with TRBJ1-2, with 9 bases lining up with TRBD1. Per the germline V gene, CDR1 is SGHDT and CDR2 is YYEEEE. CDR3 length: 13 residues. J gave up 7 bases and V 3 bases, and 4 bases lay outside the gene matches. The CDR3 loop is CASSWTGEGGYTF. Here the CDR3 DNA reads TGTGCCAGCAGCTGGACAGGGGAAGGTGGCTACACCTTC.

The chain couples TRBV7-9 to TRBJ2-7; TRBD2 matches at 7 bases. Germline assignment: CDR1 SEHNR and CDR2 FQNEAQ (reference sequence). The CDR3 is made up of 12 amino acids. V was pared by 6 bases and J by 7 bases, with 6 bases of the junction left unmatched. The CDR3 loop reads CASSPTSNEQYF. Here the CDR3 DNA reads TGTGCCAGCAGTCCGACTAGCAATGAGCAGTACTTC.

The CDR3 is CASSLDRGGSEQFF. The CDR3 DNA reads as TGTGCCAGCAGCTTAGACAGGGGAGGGAGTGAGCAGTTCTTC. The chain recombines TRBV5-6 with TRBJ2-1; possibly TRBD1 for D (8 bases). Looked up from germline, CDR1 is SGHDT and CDR2 is YYEEEE. This CDR3 is built from 14 residues. Between the trimmed V and J ends, which lost 2 bases and 9 bases, there was a span of 15 bases. The full variable domain, its missing parts supplied by reference TRBV5-6 and TRBJ2-1, is DAGVTQSPTHLIKTRGQQVTLRCSPKSGHDTVSWYQQALGQGPQFIFQYYEEEERQRGNFPDRFSGHQFPNYSSELNVNALLLGDSALYLCASSLDRGGSEQFFGPGTRLTVL.

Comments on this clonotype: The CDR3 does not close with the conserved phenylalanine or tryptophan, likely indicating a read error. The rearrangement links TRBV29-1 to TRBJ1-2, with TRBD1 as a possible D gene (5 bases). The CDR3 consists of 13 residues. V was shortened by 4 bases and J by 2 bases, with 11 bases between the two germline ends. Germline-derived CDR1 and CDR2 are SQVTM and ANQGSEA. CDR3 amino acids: CSVAVRQNYGYTL. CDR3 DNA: TGCAGCGTTGCGGTCAGACAGAACTATGGCTACACCCTC.